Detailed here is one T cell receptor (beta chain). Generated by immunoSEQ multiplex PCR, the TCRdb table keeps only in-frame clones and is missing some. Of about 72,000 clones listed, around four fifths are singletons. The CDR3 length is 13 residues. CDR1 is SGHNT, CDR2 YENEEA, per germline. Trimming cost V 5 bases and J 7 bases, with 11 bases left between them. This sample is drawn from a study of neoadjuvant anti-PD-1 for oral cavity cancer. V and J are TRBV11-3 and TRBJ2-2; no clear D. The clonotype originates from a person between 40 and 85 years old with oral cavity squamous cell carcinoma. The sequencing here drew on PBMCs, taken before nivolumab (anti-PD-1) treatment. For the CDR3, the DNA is TGTGCCAGCAGCCCCATTATCAACGGGGAGCTGTTTTTT. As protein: CASSPIINGELFF.